A selection of T cell receptor beta chains follows, all from one sample in a study of T cell repertoires in ileal Crohn's disease. Libraries were prepared by immunoSEQ multiplex PCR; TCRdb keeps only in-frame clonotypes and omits some of them. The table lists about 6,900 clones, approximately 83% of them singletons. Sequencing was carried out using ileal tissue. These receptors were taken from an adult with Crohn's disease. Both conserved end residues are part of each CDR3. D genes are given only for firm matches. Only part of the rows carry a size: once, few, many, or a class if the clone is expanded.

D gene: TRBD1
J gene: TRBJ2-7
clone size: NA
V gene: TRBV11-2
CDR3 protein: CASSLPTGTGVYEQYF
CDR3 DNA: TGTGCCAGCAGCTTACCCACCGGGACAGGGGTGTACGAGCAGTACTTC

D gene: TRBD2
J gene: TRBJ2-1
clone size: NA
V gene: TRBV19
CDR3 protein: CASTRLSGGSIDEQFF
CDR3 DNA: TGTGCCAGTACCCGCCTGAGTGGCGGGAGTATCGATGAGCAGTTCTTC

D gene: NA
J gene: TRBJ1-3
clone size: NA
V gene: TRBV30
CDR3 protein: CAWSPQNTIYF
CDR3 DNA: TGTGCCTGGAGTCCTCAGAACACCATATATTTT

D gene: TRBD2
J gene: TRBJ2-1
clone size: NA
V gene: TRBV6-4
CDR3 protein: CASKRDPSYNEQFF
CDR3 DNA: TGTGCCAGCAAGCGGGACCCTTCCTACAATGAGCAGTTCTTC

D gene: TRBD2
J gene: TRBJ2-1
clone size: NA
V gene: TRBV19
CDR3 protein: CASSTGSGSLYNEQFF
CDR3 DNA: TGTGCCAGTAGTACGGGAAGCGGGAGCCTTTACAATGAGCAGTTCTTC

D gene: TRBD2
J gene: TRBJ2-1
clone size: few
V gene: TRBV2
CDR3 protein: CASNFPGLAGAEQFF
CDR3 DNA: TGTGCCAGCAATTTTCCGGGACTAGCGGGAGCTGAGCAGTTCTTC

D gene: NA
J gene: TRBJ1-2
clone size: NA
V gene: TRBV28
CDR3 protein: CASISGSYGYTF
CDR3 DNA: TGTGCCAGCATTTCGGGAAGTTATGGCTACACCTTC

D gene: TRBD2
J gene: TRBJ2-3
clone size: NA
V gene: TRBV2
CDR3 protein: CASSARLAGQDTQYF
CDR3 DNA: TGTGCCAGCAGTGCCCGACTAGCGGGACAAGATACGCAGTATTTT

D gene: NA
J gene: TRBJ2-7
clone size: NA
V gene: TRBV30
CDR3 protein: CAWSVFPNDEQYF
CDR3 DNA: TGTGCCTGGAGTGTGTTCCCAAATGACGAGCAGTACTTC

D gene: TRBD1
J gene: TRBJ1-4
clone size: NA
V gene: TRBV11-2
CDR3 protein: CASRLTGVTRGEKLFF
CDR3 DNA: TGTGCCAGCAGATTGACAGGGGTTACTAGGGGGGAAAAACTGTTTTTT

D gene: NA
J gene: TRBJ2-5
clone size: NA
V gene: TRBV7-2
CDR3 protein: CASSQVARETQYF
CDR3 DNA: TGTGCCAGCAGTCAAGTCGCCCGGGAGACCCAGTACTTC

D gene: NA
J gene: TRBJ2-7
clone size: NA
V gene: TRBV18
CDR3 protein: CASSPTETYEQYF
CDR3 DNA: TGTGCCAGCTCACCAACAGAGACCTACGAGCAGTACTTC

D gene: TRBD2
J gene: TRBJ2-3
clone size: NA
V gene: TRBV11-3
CDR3 protein: CASSLGSGTSTDTQYF
CDR3 DNA: TGTGCCAGCAGCTTAGGGAGCGGGACTAGCACAGATACGCAGTATTTT

D gene: TRBD1
J gene: TRBJ2-1
clone size: few
V gene: TRBV5-1
CDR3 protein: CASSLQGASNEQFF
CDR3 DNA: TGCGCCAGCAGCTTGCAGGGGGCTTCCAATGAGCAGTTCTTC

D gene: TRBD1
J gene: TRBJ2-7
clone size: NA
V gene: TRBV4-3
CDR3 protein: CASSQDWGDRGYEQYF
CDR3 DNA: TGCGCCAGCAGCCAAGATTGGGGGGACAGGGGCTACGAGCAGTACTTC

D gene: TRBD1
J gene: TRBJ2-7
clone size: NA
V gene: TRBV7-8
CDR3 protein: CASSGNAGTGGYEQYF
CDR3 DNA: TGTGCCAGCAGCGGAAATGCCGGGACAGGGGGCTACGAGCAGTACTTC

D gene: TRBD1
J gene: TRBJ2-7
clone size: NA
V gene: TRBV25-1
CDR3 protein: CASSEYKTGGYEQYF
CDR3 DNA: TGTGCCAGCAGTGAATACAAGACAGGGGGCTACGAGCAGTACTTC

D gene: TRBD2
J gene: TRBJ2-7
clone size: NA
V gene: TRBV5-1
CDR3 protein: CASSLDAERGLYF
CDR3 DNA: TGCGCCAGCAGCTTGGATGCGGAGCGGGGATTGTACTTC

D gene: NA
J gene: TRBJ2-7
clone size: NA
V gene: TRBV30
CDR3 protein: CAWGRTLTYEQYF
CDR3 DNA: TGTGCCTGGGGACGGACATTAACCTACGAGCAGTACTTC

D gene: TRBD2
J gene: TRBJ2-1
clone size: few
V gene: TRBV4-2
CDR3 protein: CASSQATSGSYNEQFF
CDR3 DNA: TGTGCCAGCAGCCAAGCCACTAGCGGGAGCTACAATGAGCAGTTCTTC

D gene: NA
J gene: TRBJ2-2
clone size: NA
V gene: TRBV13
CDR3 protein: CASSLQRVNTGELFF
CDR3 DNA: TGTGCCAGCAGCTTACAGCGGGTGAACACCGGGGAGCTGTTTTTT

D gene: NA
J gene: TRBJ2-5
clone size: NA
V gene: TRBV6-5
CDR3 protein: CASSSSTGIETQYF
CDR3 DNA: TGTGCCAGCAGTTCGAGTACAGGGATAGAGACCCAGTACTTC

D gene: TRBD1
J gene: TRBJ2-2
clone size: NA
V gene: TRBV6-4
CDR3 protein: CASSDTTDRATGELFF
CDR3 DNA: TGTGCCAGCAGCGACACCACCGACAGGGCGACCGGGGAGCTGTTTTTT

D gene: NA
J gene: TRBJ1-2
clone size: once
V gene: TRBV6-5
CDR3 protein: CASSYGARNYGYTF
CDR3 DNA: TGTGCCAGCAGTTACGGTGCCAGGAACTATGGCTACACCTTC

D gene: TRBD2
J gene: TRBJ2-7
clone size: NA
V gene: TRBV27
CDR3 protein: CASSLSRSGSYEQYF
CDR3 DNA: TGTGCCAGCAGTCTCTCCAGGAGCGGGAGTTACGAGCAGTACTTC

D gene: NA
J gene: TRBJ2-2
clone size: NA
V gene: TRBV13
CDR3 protein: CASSLYGTPKNTGELFF
CDR3 DNA: TGTGCCAGCAGCTTATATGGGACTCCGAAAAACACCGGGGAGCTGTTTTTT

D gene: NA
J gene: TRBJ2-1
clone size: NA
V gene: TRBV29-1
CDR3 protein: CSVDRPGTYNEQFF
CDR3 DNA: TGCAGCGTGGACCGACCCGGGACCTACAATGAGCAGTTCTTC

D gene: TRBD2
J gene: TRBJ2-2
clone size: NA
V gene: TRBV5-1
CDR3 protein: CASKGLAGVMRTGELFF
CDR3 DNA: TGCGCCAGCAAAGGACTAGCGGGAGTAATGAGAACCGGGGAGCTGTTTTTT

D gene: TRBD2
J gene: TRBJ2-5
clone size: NA
V gene: TRBV6-5
CDR3 protein: CASTGTIKETQYF
CDR3 DNA: TGTGCCAGCACCGGGACTATTAAAGAGACCCAGTACTTC

D gene: NA
J gene: TRBJ1-1
clone size: once
V gene: TRBV18
CDR3 protein: CASSSAPGGNTEAFF
CDR3 DNA: TGTGCCAGCTCATCAGCCCCGGGGGGGAACACTGAAGCTTTCTTT

D gene: NA
J gene: TRBJ2-3
clone size: NA
V gene: TRBV29-1
CDR3 protein: CSVGHTSTDTQYF
CDR3 DNA: TGCAGCGTAGGACATACGAGCACAGATACGCAGTATTTT

D gene: TRBD1
J gene: TRBJ1-2
clone size: NA
V gene: TRBV6-6
CDR3 protein: CASSPRTGDRGYTF
CDR3 DNA: TGTGCCAGCAGCCCACGGACAGGGGATCGGGGCTACACCTTC

D gene: TRBD1
J gene: TRBJ1-1
clone size: NA
V gene: TRBV5-8
CDR3 protein: CASSLARVRGQTEAFF
CDR3 DNA: TGTGCCAGCAGCTTGGCTAGGGTCAGGGGGCAAACTGAAGCTTTCTTT

D gene: TRBD1
J gene: TRBJ2-4
clone size: NA
V gene: TRBV19
CDR3 protein: CASSRQGLGKNIQYF
CDR3 DNA: TGTGCCAGTAGTCGACAGGGTCTTGGCAAAAACATTCAGTACTTC

D gene: NA
J gene: TRBJ2-3
clone size: NA
V gene: TRBV5-1
CDR3 protein: CASSKNYGGTADTQYF
CDR3 DNA: TGCGCCAGCAGCAAGAACTACGGAGGAACGGCAGATACGCAGTATTTT